This T cell receptor beta chain comes out of a study of blood T cells in healthy people across ages. Trimming removed 3 bases from V and 3 bases from J, with 10 bases in between. This CDR3 region has 14 residues. The V gene's germline CDR1 is ENHRY and CDR2 SYGVKD. This clonotype was seen only a few times. Its antigen is undetermined. General study points: In long-lived donors, naive CD4+ cell counts and diversity exceeded those of aged donors.

A sample-barcoded 5' primer and a J-beta primer mix were used in a second PCR of about 7 to 12 cycles. TCRdb called the 5' RACE reads again in MiXCR, with one record for every CDR3 protein. The table shows approximately 900,000 distinct CDR3 sequences, with roughly 52% occurring only once. V and J are TRBV10-3 and TRBJ2-3, with D tentatively TRBD1 (6 bases). The receptor comes from a young man in good health. The specimen was blood. The CDR3 sequence is CAISDPQGTDTQYF. CDR3 bases: TGTGCCATCAGTGATCCACAGGGAACAGATACGCAGTATTTT.